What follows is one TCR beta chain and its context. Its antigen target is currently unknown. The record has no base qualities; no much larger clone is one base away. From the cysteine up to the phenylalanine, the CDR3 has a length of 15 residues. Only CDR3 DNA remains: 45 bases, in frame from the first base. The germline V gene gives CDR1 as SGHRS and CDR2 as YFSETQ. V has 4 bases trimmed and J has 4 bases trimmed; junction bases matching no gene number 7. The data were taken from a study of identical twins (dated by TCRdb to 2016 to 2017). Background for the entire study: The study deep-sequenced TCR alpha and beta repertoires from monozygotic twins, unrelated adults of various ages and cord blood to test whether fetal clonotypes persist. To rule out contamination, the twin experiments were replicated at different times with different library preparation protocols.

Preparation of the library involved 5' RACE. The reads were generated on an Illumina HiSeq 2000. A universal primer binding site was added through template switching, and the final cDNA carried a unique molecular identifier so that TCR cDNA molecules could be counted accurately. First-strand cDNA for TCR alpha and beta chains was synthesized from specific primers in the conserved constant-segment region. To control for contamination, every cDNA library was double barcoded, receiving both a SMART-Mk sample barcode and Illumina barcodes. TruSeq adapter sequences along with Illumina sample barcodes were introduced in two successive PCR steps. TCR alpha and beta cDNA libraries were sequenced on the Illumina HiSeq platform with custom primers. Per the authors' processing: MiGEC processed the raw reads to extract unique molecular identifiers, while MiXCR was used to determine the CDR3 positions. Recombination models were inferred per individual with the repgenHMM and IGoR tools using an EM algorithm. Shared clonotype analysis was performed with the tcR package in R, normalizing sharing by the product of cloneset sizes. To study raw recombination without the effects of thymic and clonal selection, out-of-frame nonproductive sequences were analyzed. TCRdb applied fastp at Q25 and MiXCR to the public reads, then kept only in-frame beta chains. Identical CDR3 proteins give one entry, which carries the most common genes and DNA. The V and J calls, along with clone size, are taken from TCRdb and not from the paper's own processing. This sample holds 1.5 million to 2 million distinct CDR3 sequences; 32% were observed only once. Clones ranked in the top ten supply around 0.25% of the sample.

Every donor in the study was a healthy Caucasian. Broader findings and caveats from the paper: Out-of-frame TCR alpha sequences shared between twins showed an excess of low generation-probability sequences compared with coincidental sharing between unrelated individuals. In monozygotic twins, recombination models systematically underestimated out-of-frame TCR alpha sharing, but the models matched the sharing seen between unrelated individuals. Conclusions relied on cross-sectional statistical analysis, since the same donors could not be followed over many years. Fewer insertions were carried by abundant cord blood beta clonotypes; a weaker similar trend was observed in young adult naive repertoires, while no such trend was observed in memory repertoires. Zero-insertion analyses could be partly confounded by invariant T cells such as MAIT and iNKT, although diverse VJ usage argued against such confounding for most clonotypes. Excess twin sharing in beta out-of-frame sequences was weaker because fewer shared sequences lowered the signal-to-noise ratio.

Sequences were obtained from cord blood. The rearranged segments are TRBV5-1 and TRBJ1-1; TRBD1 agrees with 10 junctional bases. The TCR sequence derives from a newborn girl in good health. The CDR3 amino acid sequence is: CASSDRGRLVTEAFF. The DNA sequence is TGCGCCAGCAGCGACAGGGGGCGACTGGTCACTGAAGCTTTCTTT.